The 25 T cell receptor beta chains in this list originate from one sample, sequenced in a study of blood T cell repertoires in COVID-19. Method: immunoSEQ multiplex PCR; TCRdb's copy keeps in-frame clones and lacks some. The sample yields 250,000 or so clones, roughly 80% seen once. The material sequenced was PBMCs or T cells enriched from blood (not recorded which). These receptors all stem from a man in his fifties who had recovered from COVID-19.

Only a few counts were recorded for this clone. The chain links TRBV7-9 to TRBJ1-2, with 9 bases identical to TRBD1. The CDR3 has 16 amino acids. CDR1 SEHNR and CDR2 FQNEAQ come from the germline V gene (reference sequence). V gave up 10 bases and J gave up 4 bases; unmatched junction bases: 16. This chain's CDR3 is CATEKMGQGQIYGYTF. CDR3 coding DNA: TGTGCCACCGAAAAGATGGGACAGGGTCAGATCTATGGCTACACCTTC.

This chain links TRBV7-9 with TRBJ1-5; D might be TRBD1 (5 bases). The germline V gene has CDR1 SEHNR and CDR2 FQNEAQ (reference sequence). Trimming stripped 0 bases from V and 2 bases from J, with 17 bases between. CDR3 size: 18 residues. CDR3 in amino acids: CASSLARTGPGGNQPQHF. The DNA of the CDR3 is TGTGCCAGCAGCTTAGCCCGAACAGGTCCCGGAGGCAATCAGCCCCAGCATTTT.

This clone appeared once. The chain couples TRBV13 to TRBJ2-1; TRBD1 is a possible D gene (5 bases). Trimming removed 2 bases from V and 8 bases from J, with 13 bases in between. Germline CDR1 is PRHDT and CDR2 is FYEKMQ (reference sequence). The CDR3 covers 14 residues. The CDR3 DNA reads TGTGCCAGCAGCTTAAACCCAGGGCGCGATGAGCAGTTCTTC. Its translation: CASSLNPGRDEQFF.

This clone was picked up a small number of times. The V gene is TRBV10-3, the J gene TRBJ2-7, with D hard to call. V was trimmed by 0 bases and J by 0 bases, leaving 6 bases between them. There are 14 residues in the CDR3. CDR1 is ENHRY and CDR2 is SYGVKD in the germline V gene. The DNA for the CDR3 is TGTGCCATCAGTGAGTCTTACAACTCCTACGAGCAGTACTTC. This sequence encodes CAISESYNSYEQYF.

This chain uses TRBV7-2 with TRBJ1-3, with D possibly matching TRBD1 (6 bases). Trimming pared 1 base from V and 6 bases from J, leaving 7 bases between. This CDR3 spans 13 amino acids. Germline lookup yields CDR1 SGHTA and CDR2 FQGNSA. CDR3 nucleotide sequence: TGTGCCAGCAGCTTAGGGGGGCAAAACACCATATATTTT. This translates into CASSLGGQNTIYF.

This rearrangement joins TRBV27 to TRBJ1-2; the D gene is possibly TRBD1 (5 bases). Trimming cost V 8 bases and J 2 bases, with 12 bases left between them. The CDR3 runs to 13 residues. Germline CDR1 MNHEY, CDR2 SMNVEV (reference sequence). The CDR3 sequence is CASGIGGNYGYTF. The CDR3 DNA reads TGTGCCAGCGGGATTGGGGGGAACTATGGCTACACCTTC.

This clone was seen more than once but under ten times. This rearrangement joins TRBV6-5 to TRBJ1-6; D is unclear. The CDR3 extends over 13 amino acids. Germline CDR1 reads MNHEY; CDR2 reads SVGAGI. V gave up 4 bases and J gave up 7 bases, with 8 bases separating them. CDR3 DNA: TGTGCCAGCAGTTGGACTTCAAATTCACCCCTCCACTTT. Translation: CASSWTSNSPLHF.

V is TRBV6-1 and J is TRBJ1-1; 7 nucleotides align to TRBD1. V shed 3 bases and J 6 bases; nucleotides not matched to a gene: 7. This CDR3 spans 14 amino acids. Germline lookup yields CDR1 MNHNS and CDR2 SASEGT. CDR3 nucleotide sequence: TGTGCCAGCAGTGATCTCTGGAGGGGGCCTGAAGCTTTCTTT. As protein: CASSDLWRGPEAFF.

V and J are TRBV7-9 and TRBJ2-1, with 8 nucleotides matching TRBD1. The CDR3 loop spans 14 amino acids. Trimming removed 5 bases from V and 5 bases from J; junction bases left unmatched: 5. CDR1 and CDR2 from the germline V gene are SEHNR and FQNEAQ (reference sequence). The CDR3 region has the DNA TGTGCCAGCAGCCCAAGGACAGGGCACAATGAGCAGTTCTTC. This sequence encodes CASSPRTGHNEQFF.

The chain is built from TRBV10-2 and TRBJ2-7, with 10 bases identical to TRBD2. The trim removed 7 bases at V and 5 bases at J, leaving 2 bases unmatched. The CDR3 extends over 12 amino acids. Germline values: CDR1 WSHSY, CDR2 SAAADI. The CDR3 spells CASTGLADEQYF. Here the CDR3 DNA reads TGCGCCAGCACCGGACTAGCGGACGAGCAGTACTTC.

In DNA, the CDR3 is TGTGCCAGCAGCTCGGGAACGTTCGGGGAGCTGTTTTTT. Translation gives CASSSGTFGELFF. This chain uses TRBV7-2 with TRBJ2-2; a weak D match, TRBD2 (5 bases). Germline loops: CDR1 SGHTA, CDR2 FQGNSA. This CDR3 is 13 amino acids long. Trimming removed 4 bases at V and 7 bases at J, with 10 bases between. The full variable domain, in which reference TRBV7-2 and TRBJ2-2 provide the parts outside the CDR3, is GAGVSQSPSNKVTEKGKDVELRCDPISGHTALYWYRQSLGQGLEFLIYFQGNSAPDKSGLPSDRFSAERTGGSVSTLTIQRTQQEDSAVYLCASSSGTFGELFFGEGSRLTVL.

On this clone: Distinct nucleotide sequences in the sample also encode this CDR3. The chain joins TRBV29-1 to TRBJ2-7, with a weak D call TRBD2 (5 bases). Between the trimmed V and J ends, which lost 5 bases and 7 bases, there was a span of 15 bases. Per germline, CDR1 SQVTM and CDR2 ANQGSEA. This CDR3 contains 12 residues. CDR3 in DNA: TGCAGCGTTCAATCCCCCCCGGGGGAGCAGTACTTC. Its translation: CSVQSPPGEQYF.

This chain links TRBV4-2 with TRBJ2-5; 14 nucleotides agree with TRBD2. This CDR3 region has 18 residues. V shed 1 base, J shed 2 bases, and the junction held 6 bases outside the gene matches. In germline, CDR1 is LGHNA, CDR2 YNFKEQ. The CDR3 nucleotides are TGTGCCAGCAGCCAAGCGGGACTAGCGGGGGCCACTCAAGAGACCCAGTACTTC. Residues: CASSQAGLAGATQETQYF.

The rearrangement links TRBV14 to TRBJ2-1; 7 bases agree with TRBD2. Unmatched junction bases numbered 17, after V lost 4 bases and J lost 5 bases. The CDR3 consists of 18 residues. The germline gives CDR1 SGHDN, CDR2 FVKESK. Written as DNA, the CDR3 is TGTGCCAGCAGCCCCCCAAACCCCAGACTAGCTGATCACAATGAGCAGTTCTTC. This codes for CASSPPNPRLADHNEQFF.

This rearrangement joins TRBV19 to TRBJ2-7, with a possible D match to TRBD2 (6 bases). From germline, CDR1 is LNHDA and CDR2 SQIVND (reference sequence). This CDR3 is 14 amino acids long. V lost 1 base, J lost 5 bases, and 12 bases lay in between. The CDR3 loop reads CASSIAGVSHEQYF. Written as DNA, the CDR3 is TGTGCCAGTAGTATAGCGGGAGTATCCCACGAGCAGTACTTC.

This clone was observed a handful of times. V gene TRBV10-3 combines with J gene TRBJ2-1; 11 bases fit TRBD1. The CDR3 extends over 15 amino acids. The germline V gene has CDR1 ENHRY and CDR2 SYGVKD. Trimming removed 8 bases from V and 6 bases from J; junction bases left unmatched: 9. The CDR3 sequence is CAIGLGQGAPNEQFF. The CDR3 nucleotides are TGTGCCATCGGATTAGGACAGGGGGCACCCAATGAGCAGTTCTTC.

The chain uses TRBV23-1 and TRBJ2-1; 9 positions match TRBD2. TRBV23-1 is reported as an ORF; its role is uncertain. With 0 bases clipped from V and 8 bases from J, the junction kept 17 bases outside the gene matches. The CDR3 is made up of 19 amino acids. The CDR3, as DNA: TGCGCCAGCAGTCAATCGATTGGGCAGCGGGAGGCGGTCGGCGATGAGCAGTTCTTC. This sequence encodes CASSQSIGQREAVGDEQFF.

In DNA form, the CDR3 reads TGTGCCAGCAGTCAGGACAGCGATAATTCACCCCTCCACTTT. Its translation is CASSQDSDNSPLHF. The rearrangement uses TRBV7-2 and TRBJ1-6; the D gene is possibly TRBD1 (6 bases). From germline, CDR1 is SGHTA and CDR2 FQGNSA. V was pared by 6 bases and J by 5 bases, with 11 bases between. The CDR3 totals 14 residues.

The count of this clone is one. V is TRBV19 and J is TRBJ2-7, with 7 bases identical to TRBD2. The germline CDR1 and CDR2 sequences are LNHDA and SQIVND (reference sequence). The trim removed 3 bases at V and 6 bases at J, leaving 8 bases unmatched. This CDR3 is built from 14 residues. The CDR3 protein is CASSMPSGEPEQYF. The DNA for the CDR3 is TGTGCCAGTAGTATGCCTAGCGGAGAACCCGAGCAGTACTTC.

In this sample, this clone turned up a few times. The chain is built from TRBV5-8 and TRBJ1-2; D is perhaps TRBD1 (5 bases). This CDR3 contains 12 residues. V was clipped by 4 bases and J by 9 bases, with 13 bases between them. Per germline, CDR1 SGHTS and CDR2 YDEGEE. The chain's CDR3 is CASSLRQRSYTF. The CDR3, as DNA: TGTGCCAGCAGCCTTAGACAGCGTAGCTACACCTTC.

The V gene is TRBV11-2, the J gene TRBJ2-3; 7 bases align to TRBD1. V was clipped by 6 bases and J by 0 bases; unmatched bases: 12. Germline values: CDR1 SGHAT, CDR2 FQNNGV. The CDR3 runs to 17 residues. This CDR3 reads CASSPTGWFESTDTQYF. Written as DNA, the CDR3 is TGTGCCAGCAGTCCGACAGGGTGGTTCGAAAGCACAGATACGCAGTATTTT.

This chain connects TRBV10-3 to TRBJ1-3, with 7 bases identical to TRBD1. CDR3 length equals 16 residues. J gave up 2 bases and V 2 bases, and 6 bases lay outside the gene matches. Germline V CDR1 and CDR2: ENHRY, SYGVKD. CDR3 residues: CAISERQGLTGNTIYF. The CDR3 DNA is TGTGCCATCAGTGAGAGACAGGGACTTACTGGAAACACCATATATTTT.

The chain employs TRBV6-2 or TRBV6-3 and TRBJ1-6; 8 bases align to TRBD1. Unmatched junction bases numbered 6, after V lost 4 bases and J lost 10 bases. The CDR3 is made up of 14 amino acids. Germline V gives CDR1 MNHEY, CDR2 SVGEGT. The CDR3 sequence is CASSLDRVRSPLHF. CDR3 coding DNA: TGTGCCAGCAGTTTGGACAGGGTGCGGTCACCCCTCCACTTT.

This clone was seen a handful of times. The rearrangement links TRBV19 to TRBJ1-2, with 7 bases identical to TRBD1. V was pared by 4 bases and J by 2 bases, with 4 bases of the junction left unmatched. The CDR3 contains 14 residues. Germline-derived CDR1 and CDR2 are LNHDA and SQIVND (reference sequence). The chain's CDR3 is CASSKGQINYGYTF. CDR3 nucleotide sequence: TGTGCCAGTAGTAAGGGACAGATAAACTATGGCTACACCTTC. The complete variable domain, with remaining parts taken from reference TRBV19 and TRBJ1-2, reads DGGITQSPKYLFRKEGQNVTLSCEQNLNHDAMYWYRQDPGQGLRLIYYSQIVNDFQKGDIAEGYSVSREKKESFPLTVTSAQKNPTAFYLCASSKGQINYGYTFGSGTRLTVV.

V is TRBV5-6 and J is TRBJ1-4; the D is unclear. V was shortened by 0 bases and J by 0 bases, with 12 bases between the two germline ends. This CDR3 comprises 17 residues. Germline loops: CDR1 SGHDT, CDR2 YYEEEE. The CDR3 DNA sequence: TGTGCCAGCAGCTTGGCTATTCTCGTCGCAACTAATGAAAAACTGTTTTTT. Translated, it gives CASSLAILVATNEKLFF.